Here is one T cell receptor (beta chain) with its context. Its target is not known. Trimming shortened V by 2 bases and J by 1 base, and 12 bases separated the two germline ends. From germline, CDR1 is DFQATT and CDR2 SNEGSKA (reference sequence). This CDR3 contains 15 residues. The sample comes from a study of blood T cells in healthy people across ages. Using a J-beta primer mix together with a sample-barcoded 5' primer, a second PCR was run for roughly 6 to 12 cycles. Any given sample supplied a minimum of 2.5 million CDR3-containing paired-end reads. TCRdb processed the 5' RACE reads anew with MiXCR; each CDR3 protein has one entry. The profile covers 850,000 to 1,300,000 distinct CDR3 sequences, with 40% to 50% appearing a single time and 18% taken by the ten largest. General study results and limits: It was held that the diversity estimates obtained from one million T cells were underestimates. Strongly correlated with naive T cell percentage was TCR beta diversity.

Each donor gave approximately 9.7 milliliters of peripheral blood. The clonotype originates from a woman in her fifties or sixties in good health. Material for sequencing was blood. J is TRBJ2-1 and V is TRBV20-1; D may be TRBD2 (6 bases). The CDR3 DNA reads TGCAGTGCTAGAAGGCCAGGAGGGTCCTACAATGAGCAGTTCTTC. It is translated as CSARRPGGSYNEQFF.